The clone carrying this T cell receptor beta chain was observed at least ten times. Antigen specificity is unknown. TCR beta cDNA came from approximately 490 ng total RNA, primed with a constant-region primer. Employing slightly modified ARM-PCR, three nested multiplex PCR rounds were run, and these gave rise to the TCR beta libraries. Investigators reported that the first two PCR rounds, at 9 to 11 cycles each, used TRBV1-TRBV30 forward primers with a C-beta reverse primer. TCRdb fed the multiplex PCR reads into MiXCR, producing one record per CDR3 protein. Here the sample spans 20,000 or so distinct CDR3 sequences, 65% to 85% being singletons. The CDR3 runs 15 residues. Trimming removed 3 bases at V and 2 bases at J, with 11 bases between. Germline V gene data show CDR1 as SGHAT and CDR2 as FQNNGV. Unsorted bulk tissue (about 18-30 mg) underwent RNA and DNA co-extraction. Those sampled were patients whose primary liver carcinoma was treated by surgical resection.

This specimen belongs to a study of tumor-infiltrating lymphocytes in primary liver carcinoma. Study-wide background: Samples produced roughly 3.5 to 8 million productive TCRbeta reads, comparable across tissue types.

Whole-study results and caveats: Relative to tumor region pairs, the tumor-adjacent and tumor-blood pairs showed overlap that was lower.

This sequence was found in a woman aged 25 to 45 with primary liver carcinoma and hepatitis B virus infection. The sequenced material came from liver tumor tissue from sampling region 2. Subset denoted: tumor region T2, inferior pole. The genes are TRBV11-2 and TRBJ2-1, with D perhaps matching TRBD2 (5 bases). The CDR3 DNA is TGTGCCAGCAGCTTTGTGTTAGCGCCCTACAATGAGCAGTTCTTC. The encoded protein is CASSFVLAPYNEQFF.